One T cell receptor (beta chain) is described in this entry. Relative to the germline gene, one junction end is altered; a read error may explain this. The data were obtained in a study of Ad26.COV2.S vaccination and SARS-CoV-2 variants. The wider study: Once or twice, 56 days apart, Ad26.COV2.S was delivered intramuscularly.

The CDR3 covers 13 residues. Looked up from germline, CDR1 is SGDLS and CDR2 is YYNGEE. Treatment described: about 20 received Ad26.COV2.S at low or high dose, single or two shots; 5 received placebo; per-sample allocation not given. Samples came from day 63 after the first vaccine or placebo injection. The data were produced by immunoSEQ multiplex PCR, yet TCRdb's version contains in-frame clones alone and is incomplete. The sample includes approximately 410,000 clones, more than 75% of them seen just once. The genes are TRBV9 and TRBJ2-3; 13 nucleotides agree with TRBD2. The sequences come from peripheral blood, collected in a trial of Ad26.COV2.S vaccine versus placebo. This TCR was sampled from a person aged 18-65 years who received the Ad26.COV2.S COVID-19 vaccine or a placebo. The CDR3, as DNA: TGTGCCAGCAGCGTACCCACTAGCGGGGGGGCGAATTTT. Translation: CASSVPTSGGANF.